The 22 T cell receptor beta chains in this list originate from one sample, sequenced in a study of cytomegalovirus exposure and HLA in healthy donors. A multiplex PCR was run with 60 Vbeta primers and 13 Jbeta primers. Method: immunoSEQ multiplex PCR; TCRdb's copy keeps in-frame clones and lacks some. The sample lists 120,000 to 150,000 clones; around 84% were seen once. The material sequenced was PBMCs. These receptors were taken from a boy aged 2 to 10 in good health and CMV-seronegative.

V usage is TRBV4-1 and J usage is TRBJ2-7; TRBD2 agrees at 8 bases. The CDR3 runs 17 residues. V shed 2 bases, J shed 2 bases, and the junction held 11 bases outside the gene matches. Germline CDR1 reads MGHRA; CDR2 reads YSYEKL. Here the CDR3 reads CASSQPFTERGPYEQYF. The CDR3 DNA reads as TGCGCCAGCAGCCAACCATTCACCGAGCGGGGGCCCTACGAGCAGTACTTC.

The chain combines TRBV28 with TRBJ2-2, with 9 bases fitting TRBD1. J was trimmed by 3 bases and V by 4 bases; bases with no gene match: 18. This CDR3 has 20 amino acids. Germline values: CDR1 MDHEN, CDR2 SYDVKM. The CDR3 DNA sequence: TGTGCCAGCAGTTCCACCCGGGACAGGGTACGTTTATTGCACACCGGGGAGCTGTTTTTT. Translated: CASSSTRDRVRLLHTGELFF.

The chain joins TRBV11-3 to TRBJ2-2; D may be TRBD2 (6 bases). CDR1 is SGHNT, CDR2 YENEEA, per germline. This CDR3 comprises 12 residues. Trimming left V 6 bases short and J 10 bases short, with 12 bases between. The CDR3 sequence is CASREGPAELFF. CDR3 coding DNA: TGTGCCAGCAGGGAGGGTCCCGCGGAGCTGTTTTTT.

This chain links TRBV2 with TRBJ2-2; 8 bases align to TRBD1. The germline V gene encodes CDR1 SNHLY and CDR2 FYNNEI. The CDR3 extends over 15 amino acids. The V and J ends lost 7 bases and 4 bases, in that order; junction bases with no gene match: 8. CDR3 protein: CASTEDRVFTGELFF. Written as DNA, the CDR3 is TGTGCCAGCACGGAGGACAGGGTCTTCACCGGGGAGCTGTTTTTT.

This chain uses TRBV5-1 with TRBJ2-2; D may be TRBD2 (5 bases). The V end was cut by 3 bases, the J end by 0 bases, with 18 bases between. The CDR3 runs 18 residues. Per the germline V gene, CDR1 is SGHRS and CDR2 is YFSETQ. The DNA of the CDR3 is TGCGCCAGCAGCTCGGGAATTCCGCAGGCAGCGAACACCGGGGAGCTGTTTTTT. Residues: CASSSGIPQAANTGELFF.

The chain recombines TRBV7-9 with TRBJ2-2; TRBD2 is a possible D gene (5 bases). Germline V gene sequence: CDR1 SEHNR, CDR2 FQNEAQ (reference sequence). The CDR3 covers 18 residues. V gave up 4 bases and J gave up 1 base, with 19 bases separating them. The CDR3 is CASSYGKYQAVNTGELFF. In nucleotides, the CDR3 is TGTGCCAGCAGCTACGGGAAATATCAGGCGGTGAACACCGGGGAGCTGTTTTTT.

Only a few counts were recorded for this clone. The J gene is TRBJ2-7, the V gene TRBV7-9; a possible D gene is TRBD1 (5 bases). This CDR3 comprises 14 residues. Trimming shortened V by 5 bases and J by 2 bases, and 13 bases separated the two germline ends. Germline V gene data show CDR1 as SEHNR and CDR2 as FQNEAQ (reference sequence). The CDR3 sequence is CASSQGFLTYEQYF. CDR3 nucleotides: TGTGCCAGCAGCCAGGGATTTTTGACCTACGAGCAGTACTTC.

The chain uses TRBV2 and TRBJ1-4, with 8 positions matching TRBD1. Germline V CDR1 and CDR2: SNHLY, FYNNEI. The CDR3 contains 15 residues. The J segment lost 8 bases and the V segment lost 3 bases, leaving 8 bases of the junction unmatched. CDR3 sequence: CASSEQGAHGEKLFF. DNA of the CDR3: TGTGCCAGCAGTGAGCAGGGGGCGCATGGCGAAAAACTGTTTTTT.

This clone was picked up a small number of times. The J gene is TRBJ2-7, the V gene TRBV5-4; TRBD1 matches 7 bases. The CDR3 is made up of 15 amino acids. Germline assignment: CDR1 SGHNT and CDR2 YYREEE (reference sequence). V gave up 5 bases and J gave up 2 bases; unmatched junction bases: 10. The CDR3 protein is CASSPDVQGAYEQYF. Here the CDR3 DNA reads TGTGCCAGCAGTCCGGATGTGCAGGGGGCCTACGAGCAGTACTTC.

The chain combines TRBV6-1 with TRBJ2-5; a weak D match, TRBD1 (5 bases). The V end lost 4 bases, the J end lost 4 bases, and 19 bases lay between the germline ends. CDR1 MNHNS and CDR2 SASEGT come from the germline V gene. The length of the CDR3 is 16 residues. The chain's CDR3 is CASSVGSLQQAETQYF. DNA of the CDR3: TGTGCCAGCAGTGTAGGGTCTCTCCAACAGGCAGAGACCCAGTACTTC.

The chain couples TRBV15 to TRBJ1-1, with D tentatively TRBD1 (6 bases). V was clipped by 5 bases and J by 2 bases, with 12 bases between them. In germline, CDR1 is LNHNV, CDR2 YYDKDF (reference sequence). CDR3 length: 14 residues. The CDR3 sequence is CATSVQGPNTEAFF. For the CDR3, the DNA is TGTGCCACCAGCGTACAGGGCCCAAACACTGAAGCTTTCTTT.

Regarding this clone: One junction end does not reproduce the germline sequence, and a read error may be involved. The V and J genes are TRBV7-9 and TRBJ1-2; a possible D gene is TRBD1 (6 bases). CDR1 and CDR2 (germline): SEHNR, FQNEAQ (reference sequence). The CDR3 has 14 amino acids. The CDR3 is CASRIGQSVPWFNF. The CDR3 region has the DNA TGTGCCAGCAGAATTGGACAGTCCGTCCCATGGTTCAACTTC. The whole variable domain, remainder taken from reference TRBV7-9 and TRBJ1-2, is DTGVSQNPRHKITKRGQNVTFRCDPISEHNRLYWYRQTLGQGPEFLTYFQNEAQLEKSRLLSDRFSAERPKGSFSTLEIQRTEQGDSAMYLCASRIGQSVPWFNFGSGTRLTVV.

J is TRBJ2-3 and V is TRBV7-6; D is undetermined. CDR1 and CDR2 (germline): SGHVS, FNYEAQ. The CDR3 extends over 17 amino acids. Trimming cost V 6 bases and J 3 bases, with 22 bases left between them. CDR3 bases: TGTGCCAGCAGTCCCGGCACCCCATGGGTCGGGACAGATACGCAGTATTTT. This encodes CASSPGTPWVGTDTQYF.

The gene calls are TRBV7-9 and TRBJ1-4, with 7 nucleotides matching TRBD1. V trimming: 5 bases; J trimming: 8 bases; junction bases outside the gene matches: 5. Germline assignment: CDR1 SEHNR and CDR2 FQNEAQ (reference sequence). The length of the CDR3 is 13 residues. The CDR3 bases are TGTGCCAGCAGCGGGACAGCGCAGGAAAAACTGTTTTTT. Translated: CASSGTAQEKLFF.

The chain is built from TRBV15 and TRBJ2-7; 14 bases align to TRBD2. Germline V gene data show CDR1 as LNHNV and CDR2 as YYDKDF (reference sequence). The V segment lost 5 bases and the J segment 2 bases; nucleotides outside the gene matches: 5. The CDR3 contains 16 residues. This CDR3 reads CATSGLAGGRTYEQYF. DNA of the CDR3: TGTGCCACCAGCGGACTAGCGGGGGGCCGCACCTACGAGCAGTACTTC. The variable domain in full, completed from reference TRBV15 and TRBJ2-7, reads DAMVIQNPRYQVTQFGKPVTLSCSQTLNHNVMYWYQQKSSQAPKLLFHYYDKDFNNEADTPDNFQSRRPNTSFCFLDIRSPGLGDTAMYLCATSGLAGGRTYEQYFGPGTRLTVT.

V gene TRBV15 combines with J gene TRBJ1-2; TRBD1 matches 9 bases. CDR3 size: 15 residues. The ends lost 5 bases at V and 3 bases at J; junction bases unmatched: 7. Germline V CDR1 and CDR2: LNHNV, YYDKDF (reference sequence). Written as DNA, the CDR3 is TGTGCCACCAGCGTCGCCGGGACAGGGTACTATGGCTACACCTTC. Protein product: CATSVAGTGYYGYTF.

The chain has TRBV1 and TRBJ1-6; TRBD1 reflects the table's D call only, with no check against the DNA. TRBV1 is assigned pseudogene status. The CDR3 runs 21 residues. The CDR3 is CTSSHHPPTVRLEKYNSPLHF. In DNA, the CDR3 is TGCACCAGCAGCCACCACCCCCCGACAGTACGACTGGAAAAGTATAATTCACCCCTCCACTTT.

This chain joins TRBV7-9 and TRBJ1-5; no clear D. The CDR3 is 14 amino acids. Germline V gene sequence: CDR1 SEHNR, CDR2 FQNEAQ (reference sequence). V gave up 2 bases and J gave up 6 bases, with 11 bases separating them. CDR3 DNA: TGTGCCAGCAGCTTATCGGGAGGTGGTCAGCCCCAGCATTTT. It yields the protein CASSLSGGGQPQHF. Full variable domain (missing parts from reference TRBV7-9 and TRBJ1-5): DTGVSQNPRHKITKRGQNVTFRCDPISEHNRLYWYRQTLGQGPEFLTYFQNEAQLEKSRLLSDRFSAERPKGSFSTLEIQRTEQGDSAMYLCASSLSGGGQPQHFGDGTRLSIL.

This clone was recorded a few times. The chain uses TRBV14 and TRBJ1-4; 8 bases align to TRBD1. This CDR3 spans 20 amino acids. Per germline, CDR1 SGHDN and CDR2 FVKESK. V shed 2 bases and J 2 bases; nucleotides not matched to a gene: 16. CDR3 DNA: TGTGCCAGCAGCCAAATCCTTGGCAGGGGGCTAGTTCCTACTAATGAAAAACTGTTTTTT. The encoded protein is CASSQILGRGLVPTNEKLFF.

The chain uses TRBV5-1 and TRBJ2-1; 16 bases match TRBD2. The CDR3 loop spans 14 amino acids. V shed 4 bases, J shed 8 bases, and the junction held 0 bases outside the gene matches. From germline, CDR1 is SGHRS and CDR2 YFSETQ. CDR3 coding DNA: TGCGCCAGCAGCGGGACTAGCGGGAGGGATGAGCAGTTCTTC. Protein: CASSGTSGRDEQFF.

CDR3: CASSLVFRSYEQYF. The CDR3 region has the DNA TGTGCCAGCAGCCTTGTTTTTCGGTCCTACGAGCAGTACTTC. The chain joins TRBV7-2 to TRBJ2-7; unclear D gene. The germline CDR1 and CDR2 sequences are SGHTA and FQGNSA. The CDR3 has 14 residues. V was cut by 5 bases and J by 1 base, with 12 bases left in between.

The chain uses TRBV11-3 and TRBJ2-3; 11 nucleotides match TRBD2. There are 17 residues in the CDR3. Losses at the gene ends were 5 bases for V and 0 bases for J; bases not matched to a gene: 7. CDR1 is SGHNT, CDR2 YENEEA, per germline. The CDR3 DNA reads as TGTGCCAGCAGCCCCGACTGGACTAGCGGGAGCACAGATACGCAGTATTTT. This encodes CASSPDWTSGSTDTQYF.